The 30 T cell receptor beta chains given below trace back to one sample, sequenced in a study of CD8 T cells in ankylosing spondylitis. TCRdb redid the calling of the 5' RACE reads with MiXCR, one entry per CDR3 protein. The table lists about 200,000 distinct CDR3 sequences, 25% to 30% of them singletons. Sequencing input: blood, either unsorted or a sorted T cell fraction (not recorded which). The origin of the receptors is a male donor with ankylosing spondylitis or in good health (not recorded which).

The sample holds a few counts of this clonotype. The chain combines TRBV10-3 with TRBJ2-5; TRBD1 matches at 10 bases. The J segment lost 5 bases and the V segment lost 6 bases, leaving 9 bases of the junction unmatched. In germline, CDR1 is ENHRY, CDR2 SYGVKD. The CDR3 consists of 15 residues. CDR3 in amino acids: CAISPMTGQGETQYF. The CDR3, as DNA: TGTGCCATCAGCCCTATGACGGGACAGGGGGAGACCCAGTACTTC.

V is TRBV12-3 or TRBV12-4 and J is TRBJ2-3; TRBD2 matches at 10 bases. This CDR3 has 13 amino acids. V shed 7 bases, J shed 6 bases, and the junction held 4 bases outside the gene matches. The CDR3 DNA is TGTGCCAGCACCAATAGCGGGGGGGATACGCAGTATTTT. Its protein product is CASTNSGGDTQYF.

In this sample, this clonotype turned up many times. This sequence joins TRBV12-3 or TRBV12-4 and TRBJ1-2, with D unresolved. Trimming cost V 1 base and J 4 bases, with 4 bases left between them. The CDR3 length is 12 residues. The CDR3 reads CASSLVLYGYTF. CDR3 nucleotide sequence: TGTGCCAGCAGTTTAGTCCTCTATGGCTACACCTTC.

The gene calls are TRBV24-1 and TRBJ1-2, with D hard to call. V gave up 4 bases and J gave up 4 bases, with 6 bases separating them. The CDR3 is 12 amino acids. In germline, CDR1 is KGHDR, CDR2 SFDVKD. This CDR3 reads CATSEGSYGYTF. CDR3 nucleotide sequence: TGTGCCACCAGTGAAGGATCCTATGGCTACACCTTC.

At least ten counts were recorded for this clonotype. The J gene is TRBJ1-6, the V gene TRBV4-1; unclear D gene. The CDR3 is 15 amino acids. Per germline, CDR1 MGHRA and CDR2 YSYEKL. Trimming took 1 base from V and 7 from J, leaving 11 bases between them. CDR3 sequence: CASSQGTDGNSPLHF. Here the CDR3 DNA reads TGCGCCAGCAGCCAAGGGACGGATGGGAATTCACCCCTCCACTTT.

The chain links TRBV7-9 to TRBJ2-1; TRBD1 aligns across 7 bases. The CDR3 is made up of 14 amino acids. The ends lost 3 bases at V and 3 bases at J; junction bases unmatched: 2. The germline V gene has CDR1 SEHNR and CDR2 FQNEAQ (reference sequence). This CDR3 reads CASSFGTDYNEQFF. CDR3 DNA: TGTGCCAGCAGCTTTGGGACAGACTACAATGAGCAGTTCTTC.

V and J are TRBV12-3 or TRBV12-4 and TRBJ2-3; 11 bases are a match to TRBD2. This CDR3 is 16 amino acids long. The J segment lost 4 bases and the V segment lost 5 bases, leaving 8 bases of the junction unmatched. CDR3 DNA sequence: TGTGCCAGCAGTCGGGGACTAGCGGAGCTCTCAGATACGCAGTATTTT. This gives the protein CASSRGLAELSDTQYF.

This clonotype turned up a few times. The rearrangement joins TRBV20-1 to TRBJ2-5; no reliable D call. CDR3 length equals 11 residues. Germline-derived CDR1 and CDR2 are DFQATT and SNEGSKA (reference sequence). V lost 5 bases and J 5 bases, leaving 9 bases between the germline ends. The CDR3 protein is CSAFSKETQYF. The CDR3 DNA reads TGCAGTGCTTTTAGCAAGGAGACCCAGTACTTC.

This clonotype was seen many times. The genes are TRBV5-1 and TRBJ1-1; TRBD1 agrees at 7 bases. J gave up 4 bases and V 3 bases, and 9 bases lay outside the gene matches. Germline V gene sequence: CDR1 SGHRS, CDR2 YFSETQ. The length of the CDR3 is 15 residues. The CDR3 region is CASSSGIGGPTEAFF. The DNA for the CDR3 is TGCGCCAGCAGCTCCGGGATAGGGGGCCCCACTGAAGCTTTCTTT. The whole variable domain, remainder taken from reference TRBV5-1 and TRBJ1-1, is KAGVTQTPRYLIKTRGQQVTLSCSPISGHRSVSWYQQTPGQGLQFLFEYFSETQRNKGNFPGRFSGRQFSNSRSEMNVSTLELGDSALYLCASSSGIGGPTEAFFGQGTRLTVV.

The CDR3 region is CSARDRLAKETQYF. Here the CDR3 DNA reads TGCAGTGCTAGAGATCGACTAGCGAAAGAGACCCAGTACTTC. This chain uses TRBV20-1 with TRBJ2-5; 8 bases line up with TRBD2. The length of the CDR3 is 14 residues. The germline gives CDR1 DFQATT, CDR2 SNEGSKA (reference sequence). Losses at the gene ends were 0 bases for V and 3 bases for J; bases not matched to a gene: 3.

This clonotype was found a few times. V and J are TRBV20-1 and TRBJ1-2; D remains unclear. V lost 0 bases and J 9 bases, leaving 11 bases between the germline ends. There are 12 residues in the CDR3. The germline V gene encodes CDR1 DFQATT and CDR2 SNEGSKA (reference sequence). The CDR3 loop reads CSARDLGSRYTF. The DNA for the CDR3 is TGCAGTGCTAGAGATCTCGGATCTCGCTACACCTTC.

The chain employs TRBV6-5 and TRBJ2-2; D gene ambiguous. CDR1 and CDR2 from the germline V gene are MNHEY and SVGAGI. Trimming cost V 5 bases and J 8 bases, with 12 bases left between them. This CDR3 has 13 residues. The CDR3 nucleotides read TGTGCCAGCAGTATTCGACCCGAAGGGGAGCTGTTTTTT. It translates to CASSIRPEGELFF.

The chain is built from TRBV20-1 and TRBJ1-3, with 8 positions matching TRBD1. This CDR3 has 13 residues. V lost 4 bases, J lost 7 bases, and 6 bases stayed unmatched. CDR1 DFQATT and CDR2 SNEGSKA come from the germline V gene (reference sequence). Written as DNA, the CDR3 is TGCAGTGCTAAACGGACAGGGAGGAACACCATATATTTT. It encodes CSAKRTGRNTIYF.

This clonotype was counted between two and nine times. J is TRBJ2-1 and V is TRBV20-1, with D possibly TRBD2 on 5 matching bases. The CDR3 consists of 15 residues. V was pared by 2 bases and J by 5 bases, with 16 bases between. Germline CDR1 reads DFQATT; CDR2 reads SNEGSKA (reference sequence). The CDR3 loop reads CSARPPGLAHNEQFF. DNA of the CDR3: TGCAGTGCTAGACCTCCGGGCCTAGCCCACAATGAGCAGTTCTTC.

Only a few counts were recorded for this clonotype. The V call is TRBV18, the J call TRBJ2-7, with 11 nucleotides matching TRBD2. The V segment lost 3 bases and the J segment 4 bases; nucleotides outside the gene matches: 8. The CDR3 sequence is 16 residues long. The V gene's germline CDR1 is KGHSH and CDR2 LQKENI. The CDR3 bases are TGTGCCAGCTCACCGCAAGGGACTAGCGGTTCTTACGAGCAGTACTTC. This translates into CASSPQGTSGSYEQYF.

This clonotype was counted at least ten times. The chain links TRBV27 to TRBJ2-7, with a weak D call TRBD2 (6 bases). The length of the CDR3 is 16 residues. V lost 5 bases to trimming and J lost 3 bases, with 20 bases between them. The germline V gene has CDR1 MNHEY and CDR2 SMNVEV (reference sequence). CDR3 in amino acids: CASSARTNPPDYEQYF. CDR3 coding DNA: TGTGCCAGCAGTGCCCGGACTAACCCCCCTGACTACGAGCAGTACTTC.

This clonotype was counted at least ten times. CDR3 sequence: CASSLEDAGTNEKLFF. In DNA form, the CDR3 reads TGTGCCAGCAGCTTAGAAGACGCAGGGACTAATGAAAAACTGTTTTTT. The genes are TRBV7-9 and TRBJ1-4; D might be TRBD1 (5 bases). Looked up from germline, CDR1 is SEHNR and CDR2 is FQNEAQ (reference sequence). The CDR3 spans 16 residues. Trimming removed 1 base at V and 2 bases at J, with 11 bases between.

In its sample, this clonotype was seen many times. The CDR3 DNA follows: TGCAGCGGGGGGACTAGACTTTCAAATGAGCAGTTCTTC. This encodes CSGGTRLSNEQFF. The rearrangement joins TRBV29-1 to TRBJ2-1; the match to TRBD2 covers 8 bases. Germline V lookup: CDR1 SQVTM, CDR2 ANQGSEA. Trimming at V came to 7 bases and at J to 7 bases, leaving 9 bases not matched to a gene. The CDR3 is 13 residues long.

Only a few counts were recorded for this clonotype. The chain combines TRBV20-1 with TRBJ2-1; perhaps TRBD2 as D (6 bases). CDR1 is DFQATT, CDR2 SNEGSKA, per germline (reference sequence). CDR3 length: 14 residues. Trimming stripped 3 bases from V and 6 bases from J, with 15 bases between. The CDR3 sequence: CSASLPSAPNEQFF. For the CDR3, the DNA is TGCAGTGCTAGTTTGCCTAGCGCCCCCAATGAGCAGTTCTTC.

As for this clonotype: This may come from a read error, since a much larger clone is one base off. CDR3 DNA sequence: TGTGCCATGGGGAAGGGTAACTACAGTGAGCAGTTCTTC. Translating gives CAMGKGNYSEQFF. The chain employs TRBV5-6 and TRBJ2-1; no reliable D call. This CDR3 has 13 amino acids. Per the germline V gene, CDR1 is SGHDT and CDR2 is YYEEEE.

The chain combines TRBV20-1 with TRBJ2-5, with unresolved D. Germline-derived CDR1 and CDR2 are DFQATT and SNEGSKA (reference sequence). The CDR3 loop spans 9 amino acids. V dropped 7 bases and J dropped 4 bases, with 4 bases sitting between them. For the CDR3, the DNA is TGCAGTGGGGGAGAGACCCAGTACTTC. It encodes CSGGETQYF.

This clonotype has at least ten counts. CDR3 in DNA: TGCGCCAGCAGCTTGGGGCTGACTAGTAGGCGTGTCGCAGATACGCAGTATTTT. Translated, it gives CASSLGLTSRRVADTQYF. This chain uses TRBV5-1 with TRBJ2-3; the D gene is possibly TRBD2 (6 bases). Germline CDR1 SGHRS, CDR2 YFSETQ. The V end lost 0 bases, the J end lost 4 bases, and 21 bases lay between the germline ends. This CDR3 is built from 18 residues.

This clonotype was recorded at least ten times. J is TRBJ2-1 and V is TRBV27, with D tentatively TRBD2 (5 bases). CDR3 length equals 17 residues. The V end was cut by 5 bases, the J end by 2 bases, with 19 bases between. Germline CDR1 reads MNHEY; CDR2 reads SMNVEV (reference sequence). CDR3 sequence reads: CASSTSSGRSTYNEQFF. The CDR3 bases are TGTGCCAGCAGTACCTCCAGCGGAAGAAGTACCTACAATGAGCAGTTCTTC.

This clonotype showed up many times. The chain joins TRBV6-1 to TRBJ2-3; 7 bases map to TRBD1. This CDR3 has 14 amino acids. V shed 6 bases, J shed 1 base, and the junction held 4 bases outside the gene matches. From germline, CDR1 is MNHNS and CDR2 SASEGT. CDR3 in DNA: TGTGCCAGCAGACCTACAGGGGGCACAGATACGCAGTATTTT. Its translation: CASRPTGGTDTQYF.

The sample holds many counts of this clonotype. Written as DNA, the CDR3 is TGTGCCAGCAGCCCCTGGGGGGGGAGCTCCTACAATGAGCAGTTCTTC. Protein product: CASSPWGGSSYNEQFF. The gene calls are TRBV7-9 and TRBJ2-1; 7 bases line up with TRBD2. V lost 5 bases and J lost 0; bases outside the gene matches: 7. The germline gives CDR1 SEHNR, CDR2 FQNEAQ (reference sequence). This CDR3 region has 16 residues.

At least ten counts were recorded for this clonotype. The gene calls are TRBV20-1 and TRBJ1-2, with a weak D call TRBD1 (6 bases). Trimming shortened V by 0 bases and J by 4 bases, and 12 bases separated the two germline ends. Germline loops: CDR1 DFQATT, CDR2 SNEGSKA (reference sequence). The CDR3 totals 14 residues. The DNA for the CDR3 is TGCAGTGCTAGAGATCCCAGGGGTGGCTATGGCTACACCTTC. Translation gives CSARDPRGGYGYTF.

This clonotype was observed many times. This CDR3 reads CASSLRDLREGQYF. The CDR3 DNA sequence: TGTGCCAGCAGTTTAAGGGACCTTCGAGAAGGGCAGTATTTT. This chain uses TRBV12-3 or TRBV12-4 with TRBJ2-3; either TRBD1 or TRBD2 may supply D (5 bases each). This CDR3 region has 14 residues. Deletions cut 2 bases from V and 11 bases from J, with 17 bases between.

This clonotype was seen ten or more times. The V and J genes are TRBV7-9 and TRBJ2-7; D possibly uses TRBD1 or TRBD2 (5 bases each). This CDR3 has 14 residues. Germline CDR1 SEHNR, CDR2 FQNEAQ (reference sequence). Trimming left V 1 base short and J 4 bases short, with 11 bases between. The DNA of the CDR3 is TGTGCCAGCAGCTTAGTTTCAGGGAGTTACGAGCAGTACTTC. Its protein is CASSLVSGSYEQYF.

The chain employs TRBV11-1 and TRBJ2-7, with TRBD2 matching 13 bases. Trimming removed 5 bases from V and 5 bases from J; junction bases left unmatched: 15. CDR1 and CDR2 (germline): SGHAT, FQDESV (reference sequence). The CDR3 spans 18 residues. In DNA, the CDR3 is TGTGCCAGCAGCCGGACTAGCGGGAGCCTCTACATACTCCACGAGCAGTACTTC. This sequence encodes CASSRTSGSLYILHEQYF. The whole variable domain, remainder taken from reference TRBV11-1 and TRBJ2-7, is EAEVAQSPRYKITEKSQAVAFWCDPISGHATLYWYRQILGQGPELLVQFQDESVVDDSQLPKDRFSAERLKGVDSTLKIQPAELGDSAMYLCASSRTSGSLYILHEQYFGPGTRLTVT.

This clonotype appeared many times. V usage is TRBV6-2 or TRBV6-3 and J usage is TRBJ2-7, with D uncertain. The CDR3 runs to 17 residues. Germline V gene sequence: CDR1 MNHEY, CDR2 SVGEGT. The germline V and J ends were trimmed by 0 bases and 0 bases, with 15 bases remaining between them. CDR3 bases: TGTGCCAGCAGTTACTCTTCCGCCGGACGATTCTCCTACGAGCAGTACTTC. Its protein is CASSYSSAGRFSYEQYF.